What follows is one T cell receptor (beta chain) and its context. This clonotype was recorded a few times. Its binding antigen is unknown. No per-base quality is available; no much larger clone lies one base away. These data come from a study of identical twins (dated by TCRdb to about 2016). Concerning the study at large: TCR alpha and beta repertoires from monozygotic twins, unrelated adults of various ages and cord blood were deep-sequenced to test whether fetal clonotypes persist. To rule out contamination, the twin experiments were replicated at different times with different library preparation protocols.

Every donor in the study was a healthy Caucasian. The twin cohort comprised three pairs of female monozygotic twins, all aged about 18 to 29 years. RNA for TCR libraries was isolated from peripheral blood mononuclear cells. Library preparation employed 5' RACE. The reads were generated on an Illumina HiSeq 2000. Template switching introduced a universal primer binding site; the final cDNA contained a unique molecular identifier, enabling accurate counting of TCR cDNA molecules. Specific primers in the conserved constant-segment region were used to synthesize first-strand cDNA for the TCR alpha and beta chains. To control for contamination, every cDNA library carried two barcodes: a SMART-Mk sample barcode plus Illumina barcodes. TruSeq adapter sequences, together with Illumina sample barcodes, were added in two successive PCR steps. The TCR alpha and beta cDNA libraries were sequenced on the Illumina HiSeq platform using custom primers. As for the original processing: Unique molecular identifiers were extracted from raw reads with MiGEC, and CDR3 positions were determined with MiXCR. Recombination models were inferred per individual with the repgenHMM and IGoR tools using an EM algorithm. Shared clonotypes were analyzed with the tcR package in R, and sharing was normalized by the product of cloneset sizes. To study raw recombination without the effects of thymic and clonal selection, out-of-frame nonproductive sequences were analyzed. TCRdb took the public reads, trimmed them with fastp at Q25, ran MiXCR for clone calling and kept in-frame beta chains. Rows matching on CDR3 protein sequence are summarized as one entry with the most common DNA and genes. TCRdb's processing, not the study's, gives the V and J calls here. The sample records about 810,000 distinct CDR3 sequences, roughly an eighth of which are singletons. The ten largest clones take up around 1.6% of the sample.

The study at large found these results: In monozygotic twins, recombination models systematically underestimated out-of-frame TCR alpha sharing, but the models matched the sharing seen between unrelated individuals. Because the same donors could not be followed over many years, the conclusions relied on cross-sectional statistical analysis. Compared with coincidental sharing between unrelated individuals, an excess of low generation-probability sequences was observed among out-of-frame TCR alpha sequences shared between twins. In beta out-of-frame sequences, excess twin sharing was weaker, because having fewer shared sequences lowered the signal-to-noise ratio. Invariant T cells such as MAIT and iNKT could partly confound zero-insertion analyses, though diverse VJ usage argued against this for most clonotypes. Abundant cord blood beta clonotypes had fewer insertions, young adult naive repertoires showed a similar but weaker trend, and memory repertoires showed no such trend.

The germline V gene yields MDHEN for CDR1 and SYDVKM for CDR2. Spanning cysteine to phenylalanine, the CDR3 consists of 17 amino acids. Solely the CDR3 DNA is kept, with 51 bases framed from the first base. Here V drops 5 bases and J drops 3 bases, and the junction holds 13 bases not matched to any gene. This same sample was also taken into another study, of yellow fever vaccine responses in identical twins. That second publication adds: According to the authors, the vaccine-induced T cell response in identical twins seemed to be partly convergent and partly specific to each individual. Focusing on identical twins, the study followed the T cell clones that responded to the vaccine, and did so with precision.

The clonotype originates from a woman aged 18-35 years in good health. The sample was PBMCs. The rearrangement combines TRBV28 with TRBJ1-2; 9 bases in between match TRBD1. The DNA reads TGTGCCAGCAGTAACGACCTAGACCGGGACAGGGACTATGGCTACACCTTC. Its translation reads: CASSNDLDRDRDYGYTF.